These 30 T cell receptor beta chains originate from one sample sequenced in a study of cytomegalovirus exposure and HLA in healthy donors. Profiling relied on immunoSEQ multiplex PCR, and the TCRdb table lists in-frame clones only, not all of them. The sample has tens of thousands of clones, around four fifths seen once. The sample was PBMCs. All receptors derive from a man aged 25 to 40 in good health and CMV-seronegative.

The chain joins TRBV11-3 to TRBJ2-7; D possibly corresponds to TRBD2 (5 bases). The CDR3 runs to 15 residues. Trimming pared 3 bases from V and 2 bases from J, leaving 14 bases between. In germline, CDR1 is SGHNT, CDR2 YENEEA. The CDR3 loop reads CASSFYGNAPYEQYV. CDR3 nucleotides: TGTGCCAGCAGCTTTTACGGGAACGCCCCCTACGAGCAGTACGTC.

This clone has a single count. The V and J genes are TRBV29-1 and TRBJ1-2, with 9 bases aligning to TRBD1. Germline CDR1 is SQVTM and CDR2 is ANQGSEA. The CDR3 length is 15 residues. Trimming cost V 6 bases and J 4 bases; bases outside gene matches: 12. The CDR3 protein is CSVETGTGSFYGYTF. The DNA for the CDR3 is TGCAGCGTCGAGACCGGGACAGGGTCTTTCTATGGCTACACCTTC.

The CDR3 is CASSPYSGIVFDEQFF. Written as DNA, the CDR3 is TGTGCCAGCTCCCCCTATTCCGGGATTGTTTTCGATGAGCAGTTCTTC. The chain uses TRBV18 and TRBJ2-1; TRBD2 might be the D (5 bases). V lost 6 bases, J lost 8 bases, and 23 bases lay in between. CDR1 KGHSH and CDR2 LQKENI come from the germline V gene. The CDR3 has 16 residues.

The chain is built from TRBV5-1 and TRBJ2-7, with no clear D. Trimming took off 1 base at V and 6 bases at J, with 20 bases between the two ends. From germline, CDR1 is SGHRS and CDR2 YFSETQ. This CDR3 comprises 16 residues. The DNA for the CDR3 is TGCGCCAGCAGCTTGCACCGAGTCAATCCCACTCCCGAGCAGTACTTC. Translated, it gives CASSLHRVNPTPEQYF.

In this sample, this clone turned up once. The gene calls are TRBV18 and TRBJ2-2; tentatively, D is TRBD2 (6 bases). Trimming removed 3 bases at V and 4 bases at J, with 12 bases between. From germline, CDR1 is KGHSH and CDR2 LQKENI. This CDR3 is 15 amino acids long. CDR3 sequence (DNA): TGTGCCAGCTCACCGGTAAACGGGGGCACCGGGGAGCTGTTTTTT. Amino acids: CASSPVNGGTGELFF.

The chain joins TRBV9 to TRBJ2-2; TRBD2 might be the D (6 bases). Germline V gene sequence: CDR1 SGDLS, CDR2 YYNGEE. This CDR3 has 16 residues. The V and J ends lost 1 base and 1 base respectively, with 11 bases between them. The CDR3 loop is CASSVPRDLNTGELFF. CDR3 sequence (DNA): TGTGCCAGCAGCGTACCCCGGGACTTGAACACCGGGGAGCTGTTTTTT.

CDR3 sequence (DNA): TGTGCCACCAGACAGGGGGCCGGAGGAAACACCATATATTTT. It specifies CATRQGAGGNTIYF. The chain carries TRBV15 and TRBJ1-3; TRBD1 aligns across 9 bases. Germline V lookup: CDR1 LNHNV, CDR2 YYDKDF (reference sequence). V gave up 6 bases and J gave up 4 bases; unmatched junction bases: 4. The CDR3 length is 14 residues.

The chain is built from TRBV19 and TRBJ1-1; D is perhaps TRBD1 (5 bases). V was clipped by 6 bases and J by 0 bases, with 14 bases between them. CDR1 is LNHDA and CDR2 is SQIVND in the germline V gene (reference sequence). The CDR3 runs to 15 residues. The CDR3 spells CASRIAGGMNTEAFF. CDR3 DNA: TGTGCCAGTAGGATCGCGGGGGGAATGAACACTGAAGCTTTCTTT.

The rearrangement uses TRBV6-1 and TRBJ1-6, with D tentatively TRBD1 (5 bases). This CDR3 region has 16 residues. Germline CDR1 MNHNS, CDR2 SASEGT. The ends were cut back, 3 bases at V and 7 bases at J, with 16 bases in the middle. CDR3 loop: CASSDSEGQANSPLHF. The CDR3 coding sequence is TGTGCCAGCAGTGATTCGGAGGGGCAGGCGAATTCACCCCTCCACTTT.

The CDR3 is CASSQILAGELDTQYF. For the CDR3, the DNA is TGCGCCAGCAGCCAAATACTAGCGGGAGAGTTAGATACGCAGTATTTT. The chain couples TRBV4-3 to TRBJ2-3; 11 bases align to TRBD2. CDR3 length: 16 residues. Germline loops: CDR1 LGHNA, CDR2 YSLEER. V trimming: 2 bases; J trimming: 5 bases; junction bases outside the gene matches: 6.

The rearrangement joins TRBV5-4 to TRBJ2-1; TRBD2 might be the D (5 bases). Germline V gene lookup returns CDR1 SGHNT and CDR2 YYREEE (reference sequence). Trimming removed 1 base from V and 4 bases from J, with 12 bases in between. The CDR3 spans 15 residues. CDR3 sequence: CASSLQAATYNEQFF. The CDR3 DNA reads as TGTGCCAGCAGCTTGCAAGCGGCGACGTACAATGAGCAGTTCTTC.

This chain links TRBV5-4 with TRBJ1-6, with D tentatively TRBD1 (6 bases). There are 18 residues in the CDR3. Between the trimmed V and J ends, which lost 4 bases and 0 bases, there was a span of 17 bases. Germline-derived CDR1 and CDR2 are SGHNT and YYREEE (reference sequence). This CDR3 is CASSRGGGESSYNSPLHF. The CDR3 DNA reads TGTGCCAGCAGCCGAGGGGGGGGCGAGAGCTCCTATAATTCACCCCTCCACTTT. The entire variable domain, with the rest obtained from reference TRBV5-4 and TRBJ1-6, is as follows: ETGVTQSPTHLIKTRGQQVTLRCSSQSGHNTVSWYQQALGQGPQFIFQYYREEENGRGNFPPRFSGLQFPNYSSELNVNALELDDSALYLCASSRGGGESSYNSPLHFGNGTRLTVT.

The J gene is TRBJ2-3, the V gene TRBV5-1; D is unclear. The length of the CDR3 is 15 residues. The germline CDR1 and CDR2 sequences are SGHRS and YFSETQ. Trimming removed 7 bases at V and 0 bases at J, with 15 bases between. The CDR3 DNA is TGCGCCAGCTGCCCTAAACTTGTGAGCACAGATACGCAGTATTTT. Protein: CASCPKLVSTDTQYF.

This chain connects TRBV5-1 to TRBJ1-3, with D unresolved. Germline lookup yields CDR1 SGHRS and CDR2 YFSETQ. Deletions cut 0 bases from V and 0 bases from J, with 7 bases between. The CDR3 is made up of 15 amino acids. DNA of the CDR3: TGCGCCAGCAGCTTGGCGGGAGCCTCTGGAAACACCATATATTTT. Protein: CASSLAGASGNTIYF.

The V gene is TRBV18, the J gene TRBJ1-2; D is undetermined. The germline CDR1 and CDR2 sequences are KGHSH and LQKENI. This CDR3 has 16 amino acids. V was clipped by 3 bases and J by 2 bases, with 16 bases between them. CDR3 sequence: CASSPLWREKNYGYTF. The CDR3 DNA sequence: TGTGCCAGCTCACCCCTGTGGAGGGAGAAAAACTATGGCTACACCTTC.

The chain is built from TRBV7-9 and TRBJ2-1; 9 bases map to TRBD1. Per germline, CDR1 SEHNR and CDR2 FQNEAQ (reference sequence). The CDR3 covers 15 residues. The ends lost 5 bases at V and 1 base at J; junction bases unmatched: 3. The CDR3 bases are TGTGCCAGCAGCATGACAGGGGGATCCTACAATGAGCAGTTCTTC. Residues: CASSMTGGSYNEQFF.

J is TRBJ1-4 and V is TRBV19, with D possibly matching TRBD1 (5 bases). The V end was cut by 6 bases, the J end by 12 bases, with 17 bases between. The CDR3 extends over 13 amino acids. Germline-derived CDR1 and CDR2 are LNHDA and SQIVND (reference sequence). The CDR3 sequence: CASRKTATEELFF. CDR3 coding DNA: TGTGCCAGTAGAAAGACAGCTACTGAGGAACTGTTTTTT. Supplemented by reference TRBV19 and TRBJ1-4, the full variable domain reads DGGITQSPKYLFRKEGQNVTLSCEQNLNHDAMYWYRQDPGQGLRLIYYSQIVNDFQKGDIAEGYSVSREKKESFPLTVTSAQKNPTAFYLCASRKTATEELFFGSGTQLSVL.

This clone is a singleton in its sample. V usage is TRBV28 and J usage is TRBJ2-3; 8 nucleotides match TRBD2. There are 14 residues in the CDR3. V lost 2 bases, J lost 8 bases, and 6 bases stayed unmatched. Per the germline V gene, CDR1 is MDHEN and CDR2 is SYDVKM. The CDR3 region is CASSLAGAGGTQYF. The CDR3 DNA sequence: TGTGCCAGCAGTTTAGCGGGGGCGGGGGGTACGCAGTATTTT.

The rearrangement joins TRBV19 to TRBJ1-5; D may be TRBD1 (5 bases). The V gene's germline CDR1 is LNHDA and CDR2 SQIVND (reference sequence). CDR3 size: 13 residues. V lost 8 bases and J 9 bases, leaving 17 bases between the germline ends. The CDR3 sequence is CASHSPVGRPQHF. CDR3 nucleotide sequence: TGTGCCAGTCACTCCCCAGTGGGGCGGCCCCAGCATTTT.

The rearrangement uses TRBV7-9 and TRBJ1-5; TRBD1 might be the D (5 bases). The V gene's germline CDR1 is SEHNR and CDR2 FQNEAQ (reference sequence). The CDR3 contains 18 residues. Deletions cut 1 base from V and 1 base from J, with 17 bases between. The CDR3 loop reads CASSLGVLQAGSNQPQHF. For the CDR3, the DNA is TGTGCCAGCAGCTTAGGGGTATTACAAGCAGGGAGCAATCAGCCCCAGCATTTT.

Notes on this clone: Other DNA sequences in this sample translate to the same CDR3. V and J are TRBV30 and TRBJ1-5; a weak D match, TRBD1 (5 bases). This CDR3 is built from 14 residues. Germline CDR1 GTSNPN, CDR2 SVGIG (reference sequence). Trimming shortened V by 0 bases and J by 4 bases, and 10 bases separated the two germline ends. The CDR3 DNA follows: TGTGCCTGGAGTGTTAGACGACAGAATCAGCCCCAGCATTTT. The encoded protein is CAWSVRRQNQPQHF.

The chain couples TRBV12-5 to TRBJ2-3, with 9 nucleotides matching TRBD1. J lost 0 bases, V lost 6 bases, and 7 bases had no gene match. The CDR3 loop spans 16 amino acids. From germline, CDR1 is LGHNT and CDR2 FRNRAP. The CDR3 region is CASGTTGGYSTDTQYF. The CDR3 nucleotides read TGTGCTAGTGGGACCACAGGGGGCTATAGCACAGATACGCAGTATTTT.

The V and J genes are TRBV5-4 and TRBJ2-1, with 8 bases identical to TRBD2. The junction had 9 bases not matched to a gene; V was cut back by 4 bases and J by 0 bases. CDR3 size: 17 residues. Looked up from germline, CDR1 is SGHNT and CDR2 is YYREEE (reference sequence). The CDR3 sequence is CASSPGRSGSSYNEQFF. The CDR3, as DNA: TGTGCCAGCAGCCCCGGGAGAAGCGGGAGCTCCTACAATGAGCAGTTCTTC.

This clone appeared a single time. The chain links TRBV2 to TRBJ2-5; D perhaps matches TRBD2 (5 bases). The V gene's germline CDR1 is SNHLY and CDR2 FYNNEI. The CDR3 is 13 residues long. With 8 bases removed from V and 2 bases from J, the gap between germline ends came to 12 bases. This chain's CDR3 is CASQRAAQETQYF. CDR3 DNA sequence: TGTGCCAGCCAGAGGGCGGCTCAAGAGACCCAGTACTTC.

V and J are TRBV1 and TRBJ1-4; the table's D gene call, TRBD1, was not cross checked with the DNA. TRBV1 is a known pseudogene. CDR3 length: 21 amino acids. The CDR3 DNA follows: TGCACCAGCAGCCAAGAGACTCACAGGGTAGACAGCATGACAACTAATGAAAAACTGTTTTTT. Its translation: CTSSQETHRVDSMTTNEKLFF.

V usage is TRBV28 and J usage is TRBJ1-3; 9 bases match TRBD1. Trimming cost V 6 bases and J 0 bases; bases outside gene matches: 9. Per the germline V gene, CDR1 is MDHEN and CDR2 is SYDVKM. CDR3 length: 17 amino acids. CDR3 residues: CASSLSVTGGSGNTIYF. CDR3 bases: TGTGCCAGCAGCCTATCCGTGACAGGGGGCTCTGGAAACACCATATATTTT.

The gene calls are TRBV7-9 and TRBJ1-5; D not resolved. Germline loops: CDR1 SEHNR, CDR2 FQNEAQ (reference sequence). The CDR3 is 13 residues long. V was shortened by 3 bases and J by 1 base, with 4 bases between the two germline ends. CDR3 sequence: CASSFSSNQPQHF. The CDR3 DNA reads TGTGCCAGCAGCTTTTCGAGCAATCAGCCCCAGCATTTT.

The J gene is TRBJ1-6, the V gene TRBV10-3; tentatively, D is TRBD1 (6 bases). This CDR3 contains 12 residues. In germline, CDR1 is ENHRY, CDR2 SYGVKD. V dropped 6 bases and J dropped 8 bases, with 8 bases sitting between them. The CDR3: CAIRGTHSPLHF. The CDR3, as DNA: TGTGCCATCAGAGGGACACATTCACCCCTCCACTTT.

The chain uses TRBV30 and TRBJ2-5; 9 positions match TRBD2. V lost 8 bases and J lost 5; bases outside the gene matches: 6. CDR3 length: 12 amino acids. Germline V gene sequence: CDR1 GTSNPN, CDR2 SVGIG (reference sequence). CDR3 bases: TGTGCCAGGGGCGCGGGGGGGGAGACCCAGTACTTC. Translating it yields CARGAGGETQYF.

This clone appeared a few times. CDR3 sequence (DNA): TGTGCCAGCAGCGATACATGGACCGGGGAGCTGTTTTTT. It translates to CASSDTWTGELFF. The V and J genes are TRBV2 and TRBJ2-2; unclear D gene. V dropped 6 bases and J dropped 5 bases, with 10 bases sitting between them. The CDR3 is made up of 13 amino acids. CDR1 is SNHLY, CDR2 FYNNEI, per germline.